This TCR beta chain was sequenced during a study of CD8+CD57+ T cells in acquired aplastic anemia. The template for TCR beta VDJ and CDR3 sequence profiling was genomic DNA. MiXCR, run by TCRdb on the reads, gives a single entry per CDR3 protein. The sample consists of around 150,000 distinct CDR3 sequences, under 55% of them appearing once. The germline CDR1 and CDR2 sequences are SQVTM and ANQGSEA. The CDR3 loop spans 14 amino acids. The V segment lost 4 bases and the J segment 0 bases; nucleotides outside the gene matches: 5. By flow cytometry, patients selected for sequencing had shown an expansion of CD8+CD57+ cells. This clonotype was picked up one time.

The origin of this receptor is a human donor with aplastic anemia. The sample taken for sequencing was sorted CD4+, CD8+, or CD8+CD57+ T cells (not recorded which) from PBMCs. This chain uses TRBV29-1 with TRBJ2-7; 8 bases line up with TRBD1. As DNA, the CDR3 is TGCAGCGTTGTTGAGACAGGGGCCTCCTACGAGCAGTACTTC. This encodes CSVVETGASYEQYF.